The clone carrying this T cell receptor beta chain appeared a single time. There are 14 residues in the CDR3. The V segment lost 4 bases and the J segment 3 bases; nucleotides outside the gene matches: 4. Per the germline V gene, CDR1 is SGHDT and CDR2 is YYEEEE. This entry comes from a study of sequential checkpoint blockade in melanoma. About the study: Maintenance nivolumab came after either treatment sequence.

Regarding treatment: randomized to nivolumab then ipilimumab (arm A) or the reverse (arm B). PBMC sorting kept live CD3+CD8+ cells without CD19 or CD56. Using immunoSEQ multiplex PCR, the repertoire was profiled, and TCRdb retains in-frame clones only, with some absent. The sample holds around 39,000 clones, just under 85% seen once. The sample consisted of CD8+ T cells sorted from blood (inferred from file names), taken from a patient given nivolumab and ipilimumab in sequence. The source of this sequence is a human donor with melanoma. The chain employs TRBV5-6 and TRBJ2-1, with 7 bases fitting TRBD2. DNA of the CDR3: TGTGCCAGCAGCCTCCGGGACTACTACAATGAGCAGTTCTTC. Translation gives CASSLRDYYNEQFF.